Included here is one T cell receptor beta chain sequence, with context. This clone was detected once. It has no known antigen specificity. No per-base quality is available; no much larger clone lies one base away. This entry belongs to a study of T cells in localized non-small cell lung cancer (dated by TCRdb to 2019 to 2021). Regarding the research as a whole: The study examined T cell repertoires in approximately 240 patients with early-stage NSCLC and compared tumors with uninvolved tumor-adjacent lungs. All 250 or so NSCLC patients in the cohort were treatment-naive and had localized lung tumors that were resected. A mean age of about 66 years was recorded for the NSCLC patients, of whom around 120 were male and some 99 were female.

At diagnosis, tumor, uninvolved tumor-adjacent lung and peripheral blood were collected and then preserved as a mix of FFPE and fresh-frozen material. The immunoSEQ Assay was used to sequence TCR beta CDR3 regions from DNA. From the authors' description of their analysis: T cell density was computed as TCR beta template counts normalized to usable DNA estimated by amplifying housekeeping genes. Richness was estimated using the preseqR package, with extrapolation to 400,000 templates for PBMC samples and to 120,000 templates for tissue samples. Clonality was taken to be one minus Pielou's evenness. Differential abundance testing on productive amino-acid clonotypes, with a minimum total count of 5 and an alpha of 0.1, was used to identify tissue-enriched TCRs. The Jaccard Index and the Morisita Overlap Index were used to measure repertoire overlap between compartments. GLIPH clustered TCR beta CDR3s with public tetramer-defined viral CDR3s; viral motifs required at least three viral sequences plus V-gene enrichment. TCRdb carries this immuneACCESS record with in-frame sequences only. Its versions omit some clonotypes, under half of them owing to an unresolved V gene in the studies checked, with the rest unexplained. The V and J calls and clone size are taken from that table; D and trimming were inferred from the DNA. This sample has some 3,000 clones in its table, and around 20% of those were observed once. Together, the top ten hold around 12% of the sample.

Study-wide findings and limitations: Uninvolved tumor-adjacent lung showed the highest T cell clonality, higher than tumor, which suggests more focused antigenic responses in the adjacent lung. Longer overall survival was associated with higher T cell density in blood, whereas shorter survival was associated with higher clonality in adjacent lung. Because of the exploratory design, TCR variables were selected using unadjusted p-values without false-discovery rate correction. Because multi-region tumor sequencing was not done, intratumor heterogeneity could not be ruled out. Of the top 100 tumor clones, a median of approximately 60 were detected in paired uninvolved adjacent lung; some 28 were also among that lung's top 100.

V is cut back by 1 base and J by 5 bases, with 7 bases in the junction unmatched. Looking up the germline V gene yields CDR1 LGHNT and CDR2 FRNRAP. The CDR3, from cysteine to phenylalanine, totals 16 residues. Only CDR3 DNA remains: 48 bases, in frame from the first base. The source material was lung tumor tissue, sampled before any cancer treatment. The chain links TRBV12-5 with TRBJ2-2, and 7 junction bases match TRBD1. The clonotype was recovered from a man aged 35-75 years with stage I lung adenocarcinoma. The CDR3 protein is CASGLARQGPTGELFF. The DNA is as follows: TGTGCTAGTGGTTTGGCAAGACAGGGTCCAACCGGGGAGCTGTTTTTT. When the CDR3 is completed using the reference TRBV12-5 and TRBJ2-2 genes on either side, the full variable domain is DARVTQTPRHKVTEMGQEVTMRCQPILGHNTVFWYRQTMMQGLELLAYFRNRAPLDDSGMPKDRFSAEMPDATLATLKIQPSEPRDSAVYFCASGLARQGPTGELFFGEGSRLTVL.